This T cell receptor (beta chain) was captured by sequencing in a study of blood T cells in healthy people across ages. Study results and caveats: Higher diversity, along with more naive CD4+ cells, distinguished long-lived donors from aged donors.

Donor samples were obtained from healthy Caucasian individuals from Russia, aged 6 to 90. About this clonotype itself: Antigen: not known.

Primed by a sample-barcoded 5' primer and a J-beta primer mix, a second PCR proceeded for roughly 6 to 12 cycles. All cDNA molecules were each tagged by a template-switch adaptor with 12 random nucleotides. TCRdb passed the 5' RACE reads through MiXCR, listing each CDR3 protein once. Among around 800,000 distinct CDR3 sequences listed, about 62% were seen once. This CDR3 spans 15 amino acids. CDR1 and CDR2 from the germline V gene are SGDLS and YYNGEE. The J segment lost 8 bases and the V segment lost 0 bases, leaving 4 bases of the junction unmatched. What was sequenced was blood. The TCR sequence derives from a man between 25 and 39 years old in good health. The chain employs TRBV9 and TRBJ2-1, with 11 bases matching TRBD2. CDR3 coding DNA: TGTGCCAGCAGCGTAGGTCTAGCGGGAGGCTATGAGCAGTTCTTC. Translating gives CASSVGLAGGYEQFF.